These 14 T cell receptor beta chains were sequenced from one sample in a study of T cell repertoires in cytomegalovirus infection. A single record per CDR3 protein comes from TCRdb applying MiXCR to the reads. The repertoire holds about 490,000 distinct CDR3 sequences, with about 11% as singletons. Sequencing input: PBMCs. The receptors originated from a human donor in good health (CMV status not recorded). Some clones in this sample may be carry-over from other donors' samples.

This clonotype appeared many times. The genes are TRBV11-2 and TRBJ2-3; D may correspond to TRBD1 or TRBD2 (6 bases each). CDR1 is SGHAT and CDR2 is FQNNGV in the germline V gene. The CDR3 is 15 amino acids. Trimming pared 2 bases from V and 4 bases from J, leaving 13 bases between. In nucleotides, the CDR3 is TGTGCCAGCAGCTTATGGGGGGCCGGGGCAGATACGCAGTATTTT. Translating gives CASSLWGAGADTQYF.

This clonotype occurred many times. The rearrangement links TRBV7-8 to TRBJ2-5, with 16 bases fitting TRBD2. The CDR3 loop spans 17 amino acids. V lost 5 bases and J lost 5; bases outside the gene matches: 8. The germline CDR1 and CDR2 sequences are SGHVS and FQNEAQ. The CDR3 spells CASSPGLAGGLLETQYF. In DNA, the CDR3 is TGTGCCAGCAGCCCGGGACTAGCGGGGGGGCTTTTGGAGACCCAGTACTTC.

There are many counts of this clonotype. The chain couples TRBV7-9 to TRBJ2-5, with 9 nucleotides matching TRBD2. The germline gives CDR1 SEHNR, CDR2 FQNEAQ (reference sequence). After removal of 5 bases from V and 2 bases from J, the junction contained 6 bases not matched to a gene. This CDR3 has 15 amino acids. CDR3 bases: TGTGCCAGCAGCGTAATGGGACTAGCTCAAGAGACCCAGTACTTC. It translates to CASSVMGLAQETQYF.

This clonotype was seen a few times. The chain is built from TRBV20-1 and TRBJ2-7; no reliable D call. Germline V gene sequence: CDR1 DFQATT, CDR2 SNEGSKA (reference sequence). Trimming left V 5 bases short and J 3 bases short, with 11 bases between. This CDR3 has 12 amino acids. This chain's CDR3 is CSAVRTDYEQYF. DNA of the CDR3: TGCAGTGCTGTCCGGACGGACTACGAGCAGTACTTC.

The rearrangement joins TRBV28 to TRBJ2-1; D remains unclear. In germline, CDR1 is MDHEN, CDR2 SYDVKM. The CDR3 spans 14 residues. The germline V and J ends were trimmed by 5 bases and 9 bases, with 17 bases remaining between them. Here the CDR3 reads CASSPRTPPGEQFF. Written as DNA, the CDR3 is TGTGCCAGCAGTCCTCGTACCCCTCCGGGTGAGCAGTTCTTC.

CDR3 amino acids: CASSYRGGASQPQHF. Here the CDR3 DNA reads TGTGCCAGCAGTTATCGGGGGGGGGCCTCTCAGCCCCAGCATTTT. The rearrangement uses TRBV27 and TRBJ1-5; tentatively, D is TRBD1 (6 bases). This CDR3 comprises 15 residues. The germline CDR1 and CDR2 sequences are MNHEY and SMNVEV (reference sequence). V shed 4 bases and J shed 6 bases, with 16 bases lying between them.

There are many counts of this clonotype. The V gene is TRBV19, the J gene TRBJ1-5; D is possibly TRBD1 (6 bases). With 6 bases removed from V and 5 bases from J, the gap between germline ends came to 14 bases. Germline V gives CDR1 LNHDA, CDR2 SQIVND (reference sequence). The CDR3 runs 14 residues. The CDR3: CASRVGRGYQPQHF. DNA of the CDR3: TGTGCCAGTAGGGTCGGCAGGGGATATCAGCCCCAGCATTTT.

The V gene is TRBV29-1, the J gene TRBJ2-7, with no clear D. The length of the CDR3 is 14 residues. Germline-derived CDR1 and CDR2 are SQVTM and ANQGSEA. Trimming removed 6 bases at V and 1 base at J, with 16 bases between. CDR3: CSVAGDGGSYEQYF. CDR3 in DNA: TGCAGCGTAGCTGGGGATGGCGGTTCCTACGAGCAGTACTTC.

There are many counts of this clonotype. The CDR3 does not end in the conserved phenylalanine or tryptophan, so this is likely a read error. Because the CDR3's place on the DNA is in doubt, the DNA is left out and the CDR3 is given as listed by TCRdb. This CDR3 reads CASSDRQGRLHG. The chain carries TRBV6-1 and TRBJ1-1; the table calls TRBD1, which could not be checked here. CDR1 and CDR2 (germline): MNHNS, SASEGT. Inclusive of both ends, the CDR3 amounts to 12 amino acids.

The genes are TRBV24-1 and TRBJ2-1; weak D call: TRBD2 (6 bases). The V end was cut by 5 bases, the J end by 5 bases, with 15 bases between. This CDR3 comprises 15 residues. Germline CDR1 is KGHDR and CDR2 is SFDVKD. The CDR3 sequence: CATSGASGLNNEQFF. The CDR3 DNA follows: TGTGCCACCAGTGGAGCCAGCGGGCTTAACAATGAGCAGTTCTTC.

The chain is built from TRBV27 and TRBJ2-1, with D maybe TRBD2 (6 bases). V was shortened by 3 bases and J by 1 base, with 16 bases between the two germline ends. From germline, CDR1 is MNHEY and CDR2 SMNVEV (reference sequence). This CDR3 has 17 residues. The CDR3 DNA reads TGTGCCAGCAGTTTGCCGACCGAGACTAGATCCTACAATGAGCAGTTCTTC. Its protein is CASSLPTETRSYNEQFF.

The chain joins TRBV2 to TRBJ2-2; D possibly corresponds to TRBD1 (6 bases). The CDR3 consists of 14 residues. Germline loops: CDR1 SNHLY, CDR2 FYNNEI. V dropped 6 bases and J dropped 3 bases, with 11 bases sitting between them. CDR3 nucleotides: TGTGCCAGCAGCCCCGAGGGGGACACCGGGGAGCTGTTTTTT. This sequence encodes CASSPEGDTGELFF.

This rearrangement joins TRBV5-1 to TRBJ2-1, with a possible D match to TRBD2 (5 bases). This CDR3 has 14 amino acids. Germline loops: CDR1 SGHRS, CDR2 YFSETQ. V lost 6 bases and J 4 bases, leaving 14 bases between the germline ends. CDR3 sequence reads: CASKLRDGYNEQFF. Here the CDR3 DNA reads TGCGCCAGCAAGCTCCGGGATGGTTACAATGAGCAGTTCTTC.

This clonotype was counted ten times or more. The chain employs TRBV7-2 and TRBJ1-1; tentative D call: TRBD1 (5 bases). Germline V gene data show CDR1 as SGHTA and CDR2 as FQGNSA. V lost 5 bases and J lost 4, with 20 bases in between. This CDR3 contains 16 residues. CDR3 residues: CASSPRVGGRGTEAFF. The CDR3 bases are TGTGCCAGCAGCCCCAGGGTCGGGGGAAGAGGCACTGAAGCTTTCTTT.